The 28 T cell receptor beta chains listed next were all sequenced from one sample in a study of cytomegalovirus exposure and HLA in healthy donors. Clones were sequenced by immunoSEQ multiplex PCR, and TCRdb holds only the in-frame ones, with some missing. The table includes under 150,000 clones, approximately 90% detected once. Source material: PBMCs. The receptors were sampled from a woman between 18 and 29 years old in good health and CMV-seropositive.

This clone was counted a single time. The chain combines TRBV4-1 with TRBJ1-4; tentatively, D is TRBD1 (5 bases). V lost 4 bases, J lost 8 bases, and 17 bases lay in between. The CDR3 is 15 residues long. Germline V CDR1 and CDR2: MGHRA, YSYEKL. CDR3 amino acids: CASSLSASKGEKLFF. The CDR3 nucleotides are TGCGCCAGCAGCCTCTCGGCCTCCAAGGGGGAAAAACTGTTTTTT.

The chain is built from TRBV6-5 and TRBJ1-2; weak D call: TRBD1 (6 bases). This CDR3 comprises 15 residues. Trimming took off 6 bases at V and 1 base at J, with 15 bases between the two ends. Germline CDR1 reads MNHEY; CDR2 reads SVGAGI. CDR3 loop: CASSRNQGYNYGYTF. The CDR3 DNA sequence: TGTGCCAGCAGCCGAAACCAGGGGTATAACTATGGCTACACCTTC.

There are a few counts of this clone. This rearrangement joins TRBV6-1 to TRBJ1-6, with D tentatively TRBD1 (5 bases). Per the germline V gene, CDR1 is MNHNS and CDR2 is SASEGT. The CDR3 sequence is 11 residues long. V was cut by 10 bases and J by 12 bases, with 13 bases left in between. CDR3 sequence: CATRESRPLHF. The DNA for the CDR3 is TGTGCCACCAGGGAATCCAGACCCCTCCACTTT.

The chain is built from TRBV30 and TRBJ1-6, with 10 positions matching TRBD1. The CDR3 runs to 14 residues. Per the germline V gene, CDR1 is GTSNPN and CDR2 is SVGIG (reference sequence). After removal of 7 bases from V and 7 bases from J, the junction contained 7 bases not matched to a gene. The CDR3 DNA reads as TGTGCCTCTACGTGGACAGGGGGAAATTCACCCCTCCACTTT. Translating gives CASTWTGGNSPLHF.

This chain links TRBV19 with TRBJ2-1; 8 nucleotides line up with TRBD2. J was trimmed by 1 base and V by 1 base; bases with no gene match: 3. Germline V CDR1 and CDR2: LNHDA, SQIVND (reference sequence). The CDR3 totals 16 residues. The CDR3 DNA reads TGTGCCAGTAGTATAGGCGGGAGGAAATCCTACAATGAGCAGTTCTTC. Its protein product is CASSIGGRKSYNEQFF.

The chain uses TRBV29-1 and TRBJ1-2, with D possibly matching TRBD1 (5 bases). Germline CDR1 SQVTM, CDR2 ANQGSEA. The CDR3 length is 13 residues. V was clipped by 5 bases and J by 5 bases, with 15 bases between them. The CDR3 reads CSVFSGGGYGYTF. The CDR3 DNA reads as TGCAGCGTTTTTTCGGGGGGGGGTTATGGCTACACCTTC.

This sequence joins TRBV2 and TRBJ2-2, with a weak D call TRBD2 (5 bases). The germline V and J ends were trimmed by 8 bases and 1 base, with 8 bases remaining between them. Germline V lookup: CDR1 SNHLY, CDR2 FYNNEI. The CDR3 loop spans 13 amino acids. This CDR3 is CASGSRNTGELFF. The CDR3 DNA reads TGTGCCAGCGGGAGTAGGAACACCGGGGAGCTGTTTTTT.

V gene TRBV2 combines with J gene TRBJ1-1, with D tentatively TRBD1 (5 bases). V was clipped by 3 bases and J by 4 bases, with 9 bases between them. The CDR3 sequence is 13 residues long. Germline CDR1 SNHLY, CDR2 FYNNEI. The CDR3 sequence is CASSEYRSTEAFF. DNA of the CDR3: TGTGCCAGCAGTGAGTACAGGAGCACTGAAGCTTTCTTT.

The chain joins TRBV29-1 to TRBJ2-7, with 9 bases that match TRBD1. The germline gives CDR1 SQVTM, CDR2 ANQGSEA. Trimming took 1 base from V and 2 from J; bases not matched to a gene: 15. The CDR3 is made up of 18 amino acids. For the CDR3, the DNA is TGCAGCGTTGAAGTCCCCGGGACAGGGTTTAAGGCTACCTACGAGCAGTACTTC. This sequence encodes CSVEVPGTGFKATYEQYF.

This chain joins TRBV30 and TRBJ2-3; 7 bases align to TRBD1. The CDR3 loop spans 14 amino acids. In germline, CDR1 is GTSNPN, CDR2 SVGIG (reference sequence). The V gene end was trimmed by 2 bases and the J gene end by 5 bases; junction bases not matched to a gene: 7. The CDR3 region is CAWSPRAGGDTQYF. DNA of the CDR3: TGTGCCTGGAGTCCTAGGGCAGGGGGAGATACGCAGTATTTT.

V usage is TRBV6-1 and J usage is TRBJ2-5, with 9 bases aligning to TRBD1. Germline lookup yields CDR1 MNHNS and CDR2 SASEGT. The CDR3 has 15 amino acids. Unmatched junction bases numbered 6, after V lost 2 bases and J lost 5 bases. The DNA for the CDR3 is TGTGCCAGCAGTGAACTCACAGGGGGCGGGGAGACCCAGTACTTC. Protein: CASSELTGGGETQYF.

The rearrangement links TRBV5-1 to TRBJ2-1, with a tentative D call TRBD2 (7 bases). Deletions cut 0 bases from V and 4 bases from J, with 17 bases between. Germline V gene lookup returns CDR1 SGHRS and CDR2 YFSETQ. The CDR3 covers 17 residues. Here the CDR3 reads CASSLGPAGAGYNEQFF. DNA for the CDR3: TGCGCCAGCAGCTTGGGGCCGGCGGGGGCAGGATACAATGAGCAGTTCTTC. Supplemented by reference TRBV5-1 and TRBJ2-1, the full variable domain reads KAGVTQTPRYLIKTRGQQVTLSCSPISGHRSVSWYQQTPGQGLQFLFEYFSETQRNKGNFPGRFSGRQFSNSRSEMNVSTLELGDSALYLCASSLGPAGAGYNEQFFGPGTRLTVL.

The chain couples TRBV11-2 to TRBJ1-3; 7 bases map to TRBD1. CDR1 SGHAT and CDR2 FQNNGV come from the germline V gene. The CDR3 runs 18 residues. The V segment lost 2 bases and the J segment 1 base; nucleotides outside the gene matches: 11. The CDR3 loop is CASSLFVGTASSGNTIYF. The CDR3 bases are TGTGCCAGCAGCTTATTTGTCGGGACAGCCAGTTCTGGAAACACCATATATTTT.

The genes are TRBV7-2 and TRBJ1-3; 8 nucleotides line up with TRBD1. CDR3 length equals 14 residues. Germline lookup yields CDR1 SGHTA and CDR2 FQGNSA. V was clipped by 5 bases and J by 1 base; unmatched bases: 1. The CDR3 protein is CASSDRGSGNTIYF. CDR3 DNA: TGTGCCAGCAGCGACAGGGGATCTGGAAACACCATATATTTT. The full variable domain, its missing parts supplied by reference TRBV7-2 and TRBJ1-3, is GAGVSQSPSNKVTEKGKDVELRCDPISGHTALYWYRQSLGQGLEFLIYFQGNSAPDKSGLPSDRFSAERTGGSVSTLTIQRTQQEDSAVYLCASSDRGSGNTIYFGEGSWLTVV.

This chain joins TRBV7-2 and TRBJ1-4; 7 positions agree with TRBD1. CDR1 is SGHTA and CDR2 is FQGNSA in the germline V gene. CDR3 length equals 14 residues. Trimming took 5 bases from V and 8 from J; bases not matched to a gene: 8. This chain's CDR3 is CASSPRQGREKLFF. CDR3 DNA: TGTGCCAGCAGCCCCCGACAGGGTAGGGAAAAACTGTTTTTT.

The chain recombines TRBV7-3 with TRBJ2-7; D perhaps matches TRBD1 (6 bases). V lost 2 bases and J 3 bases, leaving 20 bases between the germline ends. The CDR3 runs to 17 residues. CDR1 is SGHTA, CDR2 FQGTGA, per germline. The CDR3 nucleotides read TGTGCCAGCAGCTTAGGATATTTGGGGGCGGTAGACTACGAGCAGTACTTC. Its protein is CASSLGYLGAVDYEQYF.

This sequence joins TRBV2 and TRBJ2-5; 12 bases align to TRBD1. CDR3 length: 14 residues. V was pared by 7 bases and J by 5 bases, with 5 bases of the junction left unmatched. Germline CDR1 reads SNHLY; CDR2 reads FYNNEI. As DNA, the CDR3 is TGTGCCAGCAAATCCGGGACAGGGGGCGAGACCCAGTACTTC. This gives the protein CASKSGTGGETQYF.

The rearrangement joins TRBV2 to TRBJ2-3, with D possibly being TRBD2 (7 bases). V lost 4 bases to trimming and J lost 6 bases, with 14 bases between them. CDR3 length: 14 amino acids. CDR1 SNHLY and CDR2 FYNNEI come from the germline V gene. For the CDR3, the DNA is TGTGCCAGCAGTGTTGGGGGGGCGCGCGATACGCAGTATTTT. As protein: CASSVGGARDTQYF.

The CDR3 region has the DNA TGTGCCAGCATTCCGGCGGGCCAGAGAAATTCACCCCTCCACTTT. This encodes CASIPAGQRNSPLHF. The rearrangement uses TRBV5-6 and TRBJ1-6; D gene unclear. Per germline, CDR1 SGHDT and CDR2 YYEEEE. The ends were cut back, 6 bases at V and 7 bases at J, with 17 bases in the middle. This CDR3 has 15 residues.

The sample holds a few counts of this clone. The rearrangement links TRBV7-8 to TRBJ2-7, with TRBD2 identical over 7 bases. CDR1 SGHVS and CDR2 FQNEAQ come from the germline V gene. The CDR3 is made up of 14 amino acids. The V gene end was trimmed by 6 bases and the J gene end by 2 bases; junction bases not matched to a gene: 7. CDR3 bases: TGTGCCAGCAGGGAGAGGGAGGGTCCCTACGAGCAGTACTTC. Amino acids: CASREREGPYEQYF.

This chain links TRBV9 with TRBJ1-2, with 7 bases identical to TRBD1. The CDR3 contains 15 residues. V gave up 0 bases and J gave up 4 bases; unmatched junction bases: 6. Germline V gene data show CDR1 as SGDLS and CDR2 as YYNGEE. CDR3 DNA sequence: TGTGCCAGCAGCGTAGGTGGGGACAGTGTCTATGGCTACACCTTC. It yields the protein CASSVGGDSVYGYTF.

The J gene is TRBJ2-3, the V gene TRBV29-1; 9 positions match TRBD2. V shed 7 bases, J shed 3 bases, and the junction held 17 bases outside the gene matches. The CDR3 is made up of 17 amino acids. Germline V lookup: CDR1 SQVTM, CDR2 ANQGSEA. CDR3 sequence reads: CSAQANFGGGATDTQYF. Here the CDR3 DNA reads TGCAGCGCCCAAGCTAATTTTGGCGGGGGGGCAACAGATACGCAGTATTTT.

J is TRBJ2-2 and V is TRBV19; no definite D call. V was shortened by 3 bases and J by 6 bases, with 17 bases between the two germline ends. Germline V gene lookup returns CDR1 LNHDA and CDR2 SQIVND (reference sequence). CDR3 length equals 16 residues. The chain's CDR3 is CASSMSQASYAGELFF. The CDR3 DNA is TGTGCCAGTAGTATGTCGCAGGCCTCTTATGCCGGGGAGCTGTTTTTT.

J is TRBJ2-3 and V is TRBV7-3; 10 bases are shared with TRBD2. The J segment lost 4 bases and the V segment lost 3 bases, leaving 10 bases of the junction unmatched. CDR3 length: 17 amino acids. In germline, CDR1 is SGHTA, CDR2 FQGTGA. The CDR3 here is CASSFRGGSGRSDTQYF. DNA of the CDR3: TGTGCCAGCAGCTTCCGGGGGGGTAGCGGGAGGTCAGATACGCAGTATTTT.

A single count supports this clone. The chain carries TRBV28 and TRBJ1-1, with TRBD1 matching over 8 bases. Looked up from germline, CDR1 is MDHEN and CDR2 is SYDVKM. CDR3 size: 15 residues. The J segment lost 5 bases and the V segment lost 6 bases, leaving 11 bases of the junction unmatched. DNA of the CDR3: TGTGCCAGCAGCCATTCTACACAGGGGGGGACTGAAGCTTTCTTT. Translation gives CASSHSTQGGTEAFF.

The CDR3 DNA reads TGTGCCAGCGGGGAGGGGCGGCGGGGCAATCAGCCCCAGCATTTT. It is translated as CASGEGRRGNQPQHF. The J gene is TRBJ1-5, the V gene TRBV2; a possible D gene is TRBD1 (5 bases). Germline CDR1 SNHLY, CDR2 FYNNEI. Trimming took off 8 bases at V and 2 bases at J, with 16 bases between the two ends. The CDR3 is 15 amino acids.

V usage is TRBV7-8 and J usage is TRBJ1-5; possible D gene TRBD1, 5 bases. The germline gives CDR1 SGHVS, CDR2 FQNEAQ. The CDR3 length is 16 residues. V was shortened by 1 base and J by 0 bases, with 10 bases between the two germline ends. The CDR3 nucleotides are TGTGCCAGCAGCTTAGGCGGGGGGTATAGCAATCAGCCCCAGCATTTT. Its translation is CASSLGGGYSNQPQHF.

The chain couples TRBV2 to TRBJ1-1; no clear D gene. V was trimmed by 5 bases and J by 2 bases, leaving 12 bases between them. The CDR3 has 14 amino acids. Germline V gene lookup returns CDR1 SNHLY and CDR2 FYNNEI. The CDR3 coding sequence is TGTGCCAGCAGTAGTCGGGAGATAAACACTGAAGCTTTCTTT. This codes for CASSSREINTEAFF. Full variable domain (remainder filled in from reference TRBV2 and TRBJ1-1): EPEVTQTPSHQVTQMGQEVILRCVPISNHLYFYWYRQILGQKVEFLVSFYNNEISEKSEIFDDQFSVERPDGSNFTLKIRSTKLEDSAMYFCASSSREINTEAFFGQGTRLTVV.